This T cell receptor (beta chain) was identified in a study of regulatory T cells in long-lasting Graves disease. Findings of the study overall: Whereas 1,000 or so public clonotypes were shared by new patients, persistent patients shared more, at a few thousand. The analysis examined peripheral blood only and excluded thyroid tissue.

About this clonotype: Antigen unknown.

This CDR3 contains 17 residues. Germline V gives CDR1 SEHNR, CDR2 FQNEAQ (reference sequence). J gave up 1 base and V 11 bases, and 13 bases lay outside the gene matches. Investigators prepared the TCR beta libraries by applying iRepertoire HTBI primers and Arm-PCR of CDR3 regions. TCRdb processed the multiplex PCR reads anew with MiXCR; each CDR3 protein has one entry. This repertoire shows 420,000 or so distinct CDR3 sequences, roughly a quarter found once; its top ten account for approximately 26%. Sample time point: persistent/refractory GD, antithyroid drugs over 5 years with positive TRAb. The TCR library was made from RNA that had been extracted from PBMCs in TRIzol.

The origin of this receptor is a female donor with Graves disease. The source was peripheral blood mononuclear cells (PBMCs), collected when the disease was refractory, from a patient treated with antithyroid drugs. V and J are TRBV7-9 and TRBJ2-6, with TRBD1 matching 8 bases. This CDR3 is CAGGQATPSSGANVLTF. The CDR3 DNA follows: TGTGCCGGGGGACAGGCGACCCCCAGTTCTGGGGCCAACGTCCTGACTTTC.